This entry features one TCR beta chain sequence. Antigen unknown. This entry is derived from a study of cytomegalovirus exposure and HLA in healthy donors. Study-wide background: Earlier sequencing of around 190 million T cells yielded under 120 million unique TCR beta sequences. Study-level findings and limits: Specific recognition of CMV antigens was confirmed in vitro for a few chains (all CMV-associated).

CDR1 and CDR2 (germline): WSHSY, SAAADI. V dropped 2 bases and J dropped 4; count of bases not matched to a gene: 2. This CDR3 comprises 14 residues. Primers included in the PCR were 60 Vbeta and 13 Jbeta primers. The data were produced by immunoSEQ multiplex PCR, yet TCRdb's version contains in-frame clones alone and is incomplete. This repertoire comprises approximately 110,000 clones; its ten largest clones make up about 6.8%. Material: PBMCs. This receptor was identified in a man aged 35-49 years in good health and CMV-seropositive. The chain has TRBV10-2 and TRBJ2-7; TRBD1 agrees at 10 bases. The CDR3 DNA sequence: TGCGCCAGCAGTGAGGGGACAGGGGATTACGAGCAGTACTTC. Protein sequence: CASSEGTGDYEQYF.